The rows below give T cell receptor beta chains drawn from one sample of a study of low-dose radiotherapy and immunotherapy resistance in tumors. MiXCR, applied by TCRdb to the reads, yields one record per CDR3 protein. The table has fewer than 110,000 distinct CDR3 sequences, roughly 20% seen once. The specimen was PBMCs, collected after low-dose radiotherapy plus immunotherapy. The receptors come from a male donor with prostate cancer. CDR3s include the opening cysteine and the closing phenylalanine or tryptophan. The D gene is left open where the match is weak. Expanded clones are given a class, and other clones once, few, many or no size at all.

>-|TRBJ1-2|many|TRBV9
CASSPKEEGYTF
TGTGCCAGCAGCCCGAAAGAGGAGGGCTACACCTTC
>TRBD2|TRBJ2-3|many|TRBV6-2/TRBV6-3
CASRGLSTYTQYF
TGTGCCAGCAGGGGACTAAGCACATATACGCAGTATTTT
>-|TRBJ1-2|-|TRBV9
CASSVGVGGHGYTF
TGTGCCAGCAGCGTAGGGGTAGGAGGTCATGGCTACACCTTC
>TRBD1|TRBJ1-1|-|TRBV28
CASSYRGQRTEAFF
TGTGCCAGCAGTTACAGGGGGCAGAGAACTGAAGCTTTCTTT
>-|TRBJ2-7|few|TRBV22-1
CASSGDRGNEQYF
TGTGCCAGCAGTGGCGACAGGGGCAACGAGCAGTACTTC
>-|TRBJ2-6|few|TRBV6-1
CASRDGGGANVLTF
TGTGCCAGCAGGGACGGTGGGGGGGCCAACGTCCTGACTTTC
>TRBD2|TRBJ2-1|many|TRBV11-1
CASSTGTSGAGEQFF
TGTGCCAGCAGCACCGGGACTAGCGGGGCCGGTGAGCAGTTCTTC
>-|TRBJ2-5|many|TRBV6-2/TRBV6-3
CASSGDSQETQYF
TGTGCCAGCAGCGGGGACTCCCAAGAGACCCAGTACTTC
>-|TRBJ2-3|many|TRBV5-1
CASSPQAGPTDTQYF
TGCGCCAGCAGCCCTCAAGCGGGCCCCACAGATACGCAGTATTTT
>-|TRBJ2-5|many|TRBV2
CASSEGGRGQETQYF
TGTGCCAGCAGTGAAGGGGGCAGGGGTCAAGAGACCCAGTACTTC
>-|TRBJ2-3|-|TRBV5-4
CASSSASLARIDTQYF
TGTGCCAGCAGCTCTGCTTCGCTAGCGCGTATAGATACGCAGTATTTT
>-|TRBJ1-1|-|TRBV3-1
CASSQVSGLDAFF
TGTGCCAGCAGCCAAGTGTCAGGGTTGGACGCTTTCTTT
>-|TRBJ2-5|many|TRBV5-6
CASSSGVSKGTQYF
TGTGCCAGCAGCAGTGGGGTCTCGAAGGGGACCCAGTACTTC
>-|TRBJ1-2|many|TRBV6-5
CASSESRAPYGYTF
TGTGCCAGCAGTGAATCCAGGGCCCCCTATGGCTACACCTTC
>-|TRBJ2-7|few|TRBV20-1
CSARGVGTRVYEQYF
TGCAGTGCTAGGGGGGTGGGGACACGGGTCTACGAGCAGTACTTC
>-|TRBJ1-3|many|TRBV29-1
CSVEVPGTGNTIYF
TGCAGCGTTGAAGTCCCGGGGACTGGAAACACCATATATTTT
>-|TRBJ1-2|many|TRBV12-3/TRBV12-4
CATTQDNPYGYTF
TGTGCCACCACGCAGGACAATCCCTATGGCTACACCTTC
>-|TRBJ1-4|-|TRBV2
CASSEHGGEGGNNEKLFF
TGTGCCAGCAGTGAACACGGCGGCGAGGGTGGGAACAATGAAAAACTGTTTTTT
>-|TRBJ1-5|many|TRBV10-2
CASSDRDQPQHF
TGCGCCAGCAGTGACCGAGATCAGCCCCAGCATTTT
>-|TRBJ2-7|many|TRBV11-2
CASSFERGHEQYF
TGTGCCAGCAGCTTCGAGAGGGGCCACGAGCAGTACTTC
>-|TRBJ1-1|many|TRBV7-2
CASSLQGQMNTEAFF
TGTGCCAGCAGCTTACAGGGTCAAATGAACACTGAAGCTTTCTTT
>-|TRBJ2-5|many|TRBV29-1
CSVGVNRGKYF
TGCAGCGTTGGGGTTAATCGAGGAAAGTACTTC
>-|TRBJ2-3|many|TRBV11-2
CASSWLADTQYF
TGTGCCAGCAGCTGGCTTGCGGATACGCAGTATTTT
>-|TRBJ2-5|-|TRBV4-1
CASSQSLGGGQETQYF
TGCGCCAGCAGCCAATCGCTCGGGGGAGGTCAAGAGACCCAGTACTTC
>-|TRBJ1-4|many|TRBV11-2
CASSSRRHATNEKLFF
TGTGCCAGCAGCTCGCGAAGGCATGCAACTAATGAAAAACTGTTTTTT
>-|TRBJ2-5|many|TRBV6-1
CALLDSPRETQYF
TGTGCCCTCTTGGACAGTCCGAGGGAGACCCAGTACTTC
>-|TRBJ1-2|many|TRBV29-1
CSVVTVETNYGYTF
TGCAGCGTTGTGACCGTTGAAACTAACTATGGCTACACCTTC
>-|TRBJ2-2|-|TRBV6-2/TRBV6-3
CAISGQTRNTGELFFFF
-
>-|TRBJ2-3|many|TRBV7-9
CASSLRRVSSTDTQYF
TGTGCCAGCAGCTTAAGACGTGTGTCTAGCACAGATACGCAGTATTTT
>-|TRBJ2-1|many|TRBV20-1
CSATGTFTNNEQFF
TGCAGTGCTACCGGAACTTTTACTAACAATGAGCAGTTCTTC
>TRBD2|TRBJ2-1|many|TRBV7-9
CASSGRDYLQEQFF
TGTGCCAGCAGCGGCAGGGACTACCTACAGGAGCAGTTCTTC
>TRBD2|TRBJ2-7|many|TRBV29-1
CSALAGGNYEQYF
TGCAGCGCCTTAGCGGGGGGGAACTACGAGCAGTACTTC
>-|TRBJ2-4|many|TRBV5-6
CASSFSSGNIQYF
TGTGCCAGCAGCTTCTCCAGTGGTAACATTCAGTACTTC
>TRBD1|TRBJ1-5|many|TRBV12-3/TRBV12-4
CASSPVLGQGGRQPQHF
TGTGCCAGCAGTCCAGTTCTCGGACAGGGTGGGAGGCAGCCCCAGCATTTT
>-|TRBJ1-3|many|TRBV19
CASSTAGLTETGNTIYF
TGTGCCAGTAGTACCGCAGGATTGACAGAAACTGGAAACACCATATATTTT
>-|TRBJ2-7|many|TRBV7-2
CASSPDRVYEQYF
TGTGCCAGCAGCCCGGACAGAGTCTACGAGCAGTACTTC
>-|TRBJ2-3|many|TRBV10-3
CAISDGGDTQYF
TGTGCCATCAGTGATGGGGGGGATACGCAGTATTTT
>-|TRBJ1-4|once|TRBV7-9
CASSKSRSREKLFF
TGTGCCAGCAGCAAAAGCCGGAGCCGGGAAAAACTGTTTTTT
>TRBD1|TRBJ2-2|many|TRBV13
CASSWTSGTGREDTGELFF
TGTGCCAGCAGCTGGACTTCCGGGACAGGGAGGGAAGACACCGGGGAGCTGTTTTTT
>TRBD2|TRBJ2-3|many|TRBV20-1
CSRTSGDHTDTQYF
TGCAGCCGGACTAGCGGGGACCACACAGATACGCAGTATTTT
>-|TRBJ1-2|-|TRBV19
CASSLGSLYGYTF
TGTGCCAGTAGTCTCGGCAGCCTTTATGGCTACACCTTC
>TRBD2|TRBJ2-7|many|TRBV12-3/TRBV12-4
CASSFSGGAVNF
TGTGCCAGCAGTTTTAGCGGGGGGGCCGTTAACTTC
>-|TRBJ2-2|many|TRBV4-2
CASLASGQSPPGELFF
TGTGCCAGCCTAGCATCCGGGCAAAGCCCGCCCGGGGAGCTGTTTTTT
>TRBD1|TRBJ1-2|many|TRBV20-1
CSAPTGGSWEGYTF
TGCAGTGCTCCTACAGGGGGCAGCTGGGAAGGCTACACCTTC
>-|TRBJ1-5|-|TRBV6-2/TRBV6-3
CASTRRTREGGKNQPQHF
TGTGCCAGCACTCGCCGTACGAGGGAAGGGGGAAAAAATCAGCCCCAGCATTTT